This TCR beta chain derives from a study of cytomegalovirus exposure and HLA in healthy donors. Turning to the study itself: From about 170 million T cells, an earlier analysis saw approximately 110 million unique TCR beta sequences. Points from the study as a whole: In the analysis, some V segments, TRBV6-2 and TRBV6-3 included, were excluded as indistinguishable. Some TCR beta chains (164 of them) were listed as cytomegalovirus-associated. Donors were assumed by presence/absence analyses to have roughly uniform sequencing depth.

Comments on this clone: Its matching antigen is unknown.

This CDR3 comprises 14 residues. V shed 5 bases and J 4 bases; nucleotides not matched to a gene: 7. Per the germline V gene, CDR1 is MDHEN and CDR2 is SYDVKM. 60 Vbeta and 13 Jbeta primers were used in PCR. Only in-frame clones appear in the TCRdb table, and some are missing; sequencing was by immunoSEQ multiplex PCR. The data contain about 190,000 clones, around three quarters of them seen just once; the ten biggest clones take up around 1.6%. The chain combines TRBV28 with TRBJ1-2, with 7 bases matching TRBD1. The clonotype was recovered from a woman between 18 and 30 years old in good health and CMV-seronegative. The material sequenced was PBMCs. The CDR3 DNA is TGTGCCAGCAGTCCTCCGGGACAGCCCTATGGCTACACCTTC. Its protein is CASSPPGQPYGYTF.